This T cell receptor (beta chain) was found in a study of radiotherapy plus CTLA-4 blockade in lung cancer. Study-level points and caveats: The study found tumor-derived TCR clones expanded in blood after radiotherapy plus ipilimumab. The best predictor of response was reported to be early blood T cell clone dynamics, with interferon-beta.

This clone was observed once. The antigen remains undetermined. Germline CDR1 and CDR2: SGHVS and FQNEAQ. CDR3 length equals 16 residues. V dropped 2 bases and J dropped 6 bases, with 16 bases sitting between them. TCRdb's copy holds only in-frame clones and misses some; the assay was immunoSEQ multiplex PCR. The repertoire holds more than 90,000 clones, with almost 90% as singletons. Specimen: peripheral blood, collected from a patient treated with radiotherapy plus ipilimumab. The genes are TRBV7-8 and TRBJ2-2; D not certain. The clonotype comes from a human donor with non-small cell lung cancer that progressed on radiotherapy plus ipilimumab. The CDR3 is CASSLSPPPSSGELFF. CDR3 nucleotides: TGTGCCAGCAGCTTATCTCCCCCCCCATCATCCGGGGAGCTGTTTTTT.